The rows below give T cell receptor beta chains drawn from one sample of a study of Ad26.COV2.S vaccination and SARS-CoV-2 variants. Produced via immunoSEQ multiplex PCR; TCRdb's table is partial and in-frame only. Altogether approximately 400,000 clones are present, about 83% being singletons, with the ten largest covering 7.4%. This specimen was peripheral blood, taken in a trial of Ad26.COV2.S vaccine versus placebo. The receptor set was obtained from a person aged 18-60 years who received the Ad26.COV2.S COVID-19 vaccine or a placebo. The CDR3 runs from the conserved cysteine through the conserved F or W.

CDR3aa: CASSVGIGAGNTIYF
j_gene: TRBJ1-3
v_gene: TRBV7-7
len: 15

CDR3aa: CASSPQGGDNVLTF
j_gene: TRBJ2-6
v_gene: TRBV4-3
len: 14

CDR3aa: CAISDRVAGPYEQYF
j_gene: TRBJ2-7
v_gene: TRBV10-3
len: 15

CDR3aa: CASSLSFRDRGNQPQHF
j_gene: TRBJ1-5
v_gene: TRBV27
len: 17

CDR3aa: CASTSTEGYGYTF
j_gene: TRBJ1-2
v_gene: TRBV6-5
len: 13

CDR3aa: CASSDSGGYTF
j_gene: TRBJ1-2
v_gene: TRBV6-5
len: 11

CDR3aa: CASSQPGQGARYEQYF
j_gene: TRBJ2-7
v_gene: TRBV14
len: 16

CDR3aa: CASSEAGAMNTEAFF
j_gene: TRBJ1-1
v_gene: TRBV6-1
len: 15

CDR3aa: CASSRRDRNNYGYTF
j_gene: TRBJ1-2
v_gene: TRBV19
len: 15

CDR3aa: CASSIQRRWYF
j_gene: TRBJ2-3
v_gene: TRBV27
len: 11

CDR3aa: CASEGARGTDTQYF
j_gene: TRBJ2-3
v_gene: TRBV18
len: 14

CDR3aa: CASRIRGVTYEQYF
j_gene: TRBJ2-7
v_gene: TRBV6-5
len: 14